The next 4 T cell receptor beta chains were all read from a single sample in a study of shared clonotypes between healthy human individuals. The repertoire was sequenced with immunoSEQ multiplex PCR; TCRdb's copy has only in-frame clones and lacks some. The table shows roughly 1.4 million clones, with 98% to 99% occurring only once. Sequenced: naive CD4+ T cells sorted from blood. Subset in this sample: CD45RA+ positively selected. The receptors stem from a man younger than 40 in good health.

J is TRBJ2-1 and V is TRBV7-9; TRBD1 matches at 9 bases. Germline V gene lookup returns CDR1 SEHNR and CDR2 FQNEAQ (reference sequence). There are 16 residues in the CDR3. Trimming at V came to 3 bases and at J to 1 base, leaving 4 bases not matched to a gene. CDR3 sequence (DNA): TGTGCCAGCAGCTTGGACAGGGGAGGATCCTACAATGAGCAGTTCTTC. This translates into CASSLDRGGSYNEQFF.

The J gene is TRBJ2-5, the V gene TRBV5-1, with 13 bases that match TRBD2. V dropped 4 bases and J dropped 5; count of bases not matched to a gene: 2. This CDR3 has 14 residues. Germline lookup yields CDR1 SGHRS and CDR2 YFSETQ. In nucleotides, the CDR3 is TGCGCCAGCAGCATACTAGCGGGAGGGGAGACCCAGTACTTC. It encodes CASSILAGGETQYF.

Worth noting for this clone: The same CDR3 arises from other DNA sequences in this sample as well. This chain uses TRBV18 with TRBJ1-2; D gene uncertain. V was pared by 2 bases and J by 8 bases, with 6 bases between. Germline loops: CDR1 KGHSH, CDR2 LQKENI. The CDR3 is made up of 11 amino acids. The CDR3 nucleotides read TGTGCCAGCTCACCAGGGGAAGGCTACACCTTC. This codes for CASSPGEGYTF.

This clone was found once. The rearrangement uses TRBV7-9 and TRBJ2-7, with 7 bases lining up with TRBD2. The CDR3 is made up of 14 amino acids. CDR1 and CDR2 from the germline V gene are SEHNR and FQNEAQ (reference sequence). V shed 5 bases, J shed 0 bases, and the junction held 4 bases outside the gene matches. In nucleotides, the CDR3 is TGTGCCAGCAGCCCTCAGCGGGACTCCTACGAGCAGTACTTC. Its protein is CASSPQRDSYEQYF.